This TCR beta chain stems from a study of OX40 agonist ivuxolimab in advanced cancers. As for the study in general: Averaging about 60 years in age, with a range of about 23 to 90, the cohort was around 87% male. The study's findings and limits: Researchers did not determine the expanded peripheral T cells' antigen specificity.

Regarding this clone: The antigen is undetermined.

Only in-frame clones appear in the TCRdb table, and some are missing; sequencing was by immunoSEQ multiplex PCR. The sample includes about 19,000 clones, approximately 88% of them seen just once. Germline values: CDR1 SEHNR, CDR2 FQNEAQ (reference sequence). The ends were cut back, 10 bases at V and 11 bases at J, with 17 bases in the middle. The CDR3 is made up of 11 amino acids. Sequencing used CD4+ or CD8+ T cells sorted from blood, obtained in a trial of the OX40 agonist ivuxolimab. The chain links TRBV7-9 to TRBJ1-1; D call uncertain. This receptor was taken from an adult with an advanced solid tumor such as melanoma, head and neck, liver or kidney cancer. The CDR3 region has the DNA TGTGCCATAGGGTGGGCGGTGAATGCTTTCTTT. As protein: CAIGWAVNAFF.